This TCR beta chain was recorded in a study of T cell responses to AZD1222 COVID-19 vaccine. TCRdb's copy holds only in-frame clones and misses some; the assay was immunoSEQ multiplex PCR. The repertoire has 140,000 to 150,000 clones, 90% to 95% of them found once; the top ten carry more than 10%. CDR3 length: 13 residues. The chain is built from TRBV12-1 and TRBJ2-1; TRBD2 is the table's D call and was not checked against the DNA. TRBV12-1 counts as a pseudogene. The sequencing here drew on peripheral blood, taken after recovery from COVID-19. This TCR derives from an adult who had recovered from COVID-19. Written as DNA, the CDR3 is TGTGCCAGCAGCTCTGGACTAGCGTGTGAGCAGTTCTTC. Amino acids: CASSSGLACEQFF.